The clone carrying this T cell receptor beta chain occurred once. Its target is unknown. The entry originates in a study of cytomegalovirus exposure and HLA in healthy donors. The study, taken as a whole, reports: In a later analysis, HLA-associated beta chains showed higher expansion and lower generation probabilities than comparable chains. An analysis done earlier found most TCR beta V segments productive about 87% or about 30% of the time.

The CDR3 has 17 amino acids. CDR1 is SGHTA, CDR2 FQGNSA, per germline. J lost 0 bases, V lost 3 bases, and 5 bases had no gene match. The PCR ran on 60 Vbeta and 13 Jbeta primers. The protocol was immunoSEQ multiplex PCR, while the TCRdb copy is restricted to in-frame clones and leaves out a portion. The sample lists 25,000 or so clones, about four fifths occurring once. Sequenced: PBMCs. The rearrangement links TRBV7-2 to TRBJ2-6, with 7 bases aligning to TRBD2. This receptor was taken from a male donor in good health and CMV-seronegative. CDR3 DNA sequence: TGTGCCAGCAGCTTCGCGGGAGTTGTCTCTGGGGCCAACGTCCTGACTTTC. Translated: CASSFAGVVSGANVLTF. The full variable domain, its missing parts supplied by reference TRBV7-2 and TRBJ2-6, is GAGVSQSPSNKVTEKGKDVELRCDPISGHTALYWYRQSLGQGLEFLIYFQGNSAPDKSGLPSDRFSAERTGGSVSTLTIQRTQQEDSAVYLCASSFAGVVSGANVLTFGAGSRLTVL.